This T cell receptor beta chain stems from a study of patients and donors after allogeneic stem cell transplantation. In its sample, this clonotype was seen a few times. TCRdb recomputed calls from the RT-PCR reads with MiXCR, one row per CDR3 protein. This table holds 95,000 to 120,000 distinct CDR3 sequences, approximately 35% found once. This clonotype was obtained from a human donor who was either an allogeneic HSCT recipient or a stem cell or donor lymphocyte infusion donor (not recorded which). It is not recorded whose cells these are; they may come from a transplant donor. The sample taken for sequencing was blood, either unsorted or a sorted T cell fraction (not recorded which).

CDR3 in amino acids: CSVSYRGHQETQYF. In nucleotides, the CDR3 is TGCAGCGTTTCCTACAGGGGGCACCAAGAGACCCAGTACTTC. This chain joins TRBV29-1 and TRBJ2-5, with TRBD1 matching over 9 bases. The CDR3 totals 14 residues. V lost 5 bases and J lost 0; bases outside the gene matches: 4. Germline CDR1 and CDR2: SQVTM and ANQGSEA.